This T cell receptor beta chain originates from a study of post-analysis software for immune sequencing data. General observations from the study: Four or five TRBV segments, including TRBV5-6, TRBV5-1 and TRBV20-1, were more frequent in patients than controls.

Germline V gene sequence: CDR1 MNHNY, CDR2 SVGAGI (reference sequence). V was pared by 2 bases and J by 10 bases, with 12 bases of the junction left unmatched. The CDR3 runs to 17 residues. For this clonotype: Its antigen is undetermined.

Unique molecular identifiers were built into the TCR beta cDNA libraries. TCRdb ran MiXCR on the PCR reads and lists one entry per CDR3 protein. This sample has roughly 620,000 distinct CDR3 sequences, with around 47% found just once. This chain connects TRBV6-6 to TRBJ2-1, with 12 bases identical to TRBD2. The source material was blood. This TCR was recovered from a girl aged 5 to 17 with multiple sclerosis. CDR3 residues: CASSYETSGGTPSEQFF. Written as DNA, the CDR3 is TGTGCCAGCAGTTACGAGACTAGCGGGGGAACCCCCTCGGAGCAGTTCTTC.